The sequence of this T cell receptor (beta chain) was determined in a study of vaccination effects on CD4 cells after COVID-19. Study information: Post-vaccine specimens arrived a median 72 days past the second dose. Overall study results and limits: Early post-infection timepoints were missing from the study, which also had few convalescent patients.

The protocol was immunoSEQ multiplex PCR, while the TCRdb copy is restricted to in-frame clones and leaves out a portion. The data hold 80,000 to 95,000 clones, with around four fifths observed a single time. Germline CDR1 and CDR2: LGHDT and YNNKEL (reference sequence). This CDR3 is built from 14 residues. V was shortened by 1 base and J by 6 bases, with 9 bases between the two germline ends. The count of this clone is one. What it binds is unknown. Pools of viral peptides were used by the ViraFEST assay to expand antigen-specific CD4+ T cells ahead of sequencing. Cells that had been cultured for approximately ten days were the source of isolated CD4+ T cells. The cohort was immunized with two doses of either the BNT162b2 or mRNA-1273 vaccine. Half the medium was swapped for IL-2 medium on days 3 and 7.

V and J are TRBV3-1 (or the pseudogene TRBV3-2) and TRBJ2-2; D remains ambiguous. This receptor was identified in a human donor who received a COVID-19 vaccine. Material: CD4+ T cells from PBMCs cultured with HCoV-OC43 spike peptides, obtained after COVID-19 vaccination. Documented subset: HCoV-OC43 spike overlapping peptide pool stimulation. CDR3 in amino acids: CASSQVAIPGELFF. The CDR3 DNA reads as TGTGCCAGCAGCCAAGTGGCTATCCCCGGGGAGCTGTTTTTT.